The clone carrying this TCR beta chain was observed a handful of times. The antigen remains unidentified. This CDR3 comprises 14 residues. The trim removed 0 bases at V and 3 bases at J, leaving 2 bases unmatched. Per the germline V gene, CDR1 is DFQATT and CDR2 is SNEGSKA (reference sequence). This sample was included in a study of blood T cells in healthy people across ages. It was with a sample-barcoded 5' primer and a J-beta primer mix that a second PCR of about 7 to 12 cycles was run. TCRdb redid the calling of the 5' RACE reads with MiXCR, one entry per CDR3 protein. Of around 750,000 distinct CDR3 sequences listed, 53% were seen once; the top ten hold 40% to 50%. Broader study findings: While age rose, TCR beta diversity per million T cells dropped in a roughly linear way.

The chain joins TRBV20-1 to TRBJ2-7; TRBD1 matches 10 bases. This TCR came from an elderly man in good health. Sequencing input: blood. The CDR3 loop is CSARDGQGDYEQYF. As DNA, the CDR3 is TGCAGTGCTAGAGATGGACAGGGGGACTACGAGCAGTACTTC.